This T cell receptor (beta chain) stems from a study of blood T cell repertoires in COVID-19. Assay: immunoSEQ multiplex PCR; the TCRdb copy retains only in-frame clones and omits some. Of roughly 150,000 clones listed, around 83% are singletons. The TCR originated in a woman aged 55-69 years with COVID-19, enrolled during active disease. Sequencing was done on a sample of peripheral blood.

DNA of the CDR3: TGTGCCATCAGTGCCGGGACAGCGAACACTGAAGCTTTCTTT. Translation: CAISAGTANTEAFF. This rearrangement joins TRBV10-3 to TRBJ1-1, with 7 bases fitting TRBD1. Germline assignment: CDR1 ENHRY and CDR2 SYGVKD. The CDR3 contains 14 residues. Trimming at V came to 4 bases and at J to 1 base, leaving 3 bases not matched to a gene.